This entry features one T cell receptor (beta chain) sequence. Its specificity is unknown. Germline CDR1 LGHNA, CDR2 YSLEER. The V end lost 1 base, the J end lost 0 bases, and 9 bases lay between the germline ends. The CDR3 runs to 16 residues. TCRdb re-derived calls from the reads in MiXCR, one entry per CDR3 protein. The sample holds fewer than 1,000,000 distinct CDR3 sequences, 25% to 40% seen once. This sample is part of a study of T cell repertoires in cytomegalovirus infection. Looking at the study overall: Signatures in public TCR beta sequences pointed to both CMV infection and matching HLA type.

Source: cultured CD8+ T cells from PBMCs, taken from culture after CMV antigen stimulation. The chain couples TRBV4-3 to TRBJ2-2; D is ambiguous. The clonotype comes from a human donor in good health (CMV status not recorded). Some clones in this sample may be carry-over from other donors' samples. Here the CDR3 reads CASSQGASPNTGELFF. The CDR3 DNA reads TGCGCCAGCAGCCAAGGGGCCAGCCCGAACACCGGGGAGCTGTTTTTT.